This T cell receptor (beta chain) was sequenced in a study of lymphopenia after photon versus proton radiotherapy. TCRdb's table, derived via immunoSEQ multiplex PCR, lists solely in-frame clones and lacks some. The repertoire holds 70,000 or so clones, with just under 95% as singletons. This CDR3 spans 16 amino acids. Germline CDR1 SEHNR, CDR2 FQNEAQ (reference sequence). Losses at the gene ends were 4 bases for V and 4 bases for J; bases not matched to a gene: 8. The chain combines TRBV7-9 with TRBJ1-3; 9 nucleotides agree with TRBD1. Sequenced material: peripheral blood, taken from a patient treated with photon-based radiotherapy. The source of this sequence is a woman aged 35 to 49 with cholangiocarcinoma. This chain's CDR3 is CASSSPGQGVGNTIYF. The DNA for the CDR3 is TGTGCCAGCAGCTCACCGGGACAGGGAGTCGGAAACACCATATATTTT.